These 4 T cell receptor beta chains originate from one sample sequenced in a study of T cell responses to AZD1222 COVID-19 vaccine. Measured with immunoSEQ multiplex PCR; TCRdb has only the in-frame clones, and not every one. The table shows around 130,000 clones, with over 85% occurring only once. The starting material was peripheral blood, obtained 28 days after the second AZD1222 dose. These receptors originate from an adult who received the AZD1222 COVID-19 vaccine.

J is TRBJ2-7 and V is TRBV7-9; the D is unclear. This CDR3 has 13 residues. CDR1 and CDR2 (germline): SEHNR, FQNEAQ (reference sequence). Trimming left V 5 bases short and J 0 bases short, with 8 bases between. CDR3 bases: TGTGCCAGCAGCCTCCAAGACTCCTACGAGCAGTACTTC. Translating it yields CASSLQDSYEQYF.

Only one count was recorded for this clone. The V and J genes are TRBV29-1 and TRBJ2-7, with a weak D call TRBD1 (6 bases). The germline V gene encodes CDR1 SQVTM and CDR2 ANQGSEA. Trimming pared 6 bases from V and 2 bases from J, leaving 14 bases between. This CDR3 contains 13 residues. The CDR3: CSVTYRDPYEQYF. The CDR3 nucleotides are TGCAGCGTCACCTACAGGGACCCCTACGAGCAGTACTTC.

The gene calls are TRBV10-1 and TRBJ1-3; D not resolved. This CDR3 comprises 14 residues. CDR1 and CDR2 (germline): WNHNN, SYGVQD (reference sequence). Deletions cut 2 bases from V and 1 base from J, with 6 bases between. The CDR3 DNA reads TGCGCCAGCAGTGAGGCCAGTTCTGGAAACACCATATATTTT. Translation gives CASSEASSGNTIYF.

This chain connects TRBV6-5 to TRBJ1-1; D remains ambiguous. With 8 bases removed from V and 5 bases from J, the gap between germline ends came to 15 bases. Germline assignment: CDR1 MNHEY and CDR2 SVGAGI. The CDR3 totals 13 residues. CDR3 in amino acids: CASGFSSVTEAFF. CDR3 nucleotide sequence: TGTGCCAGCGGCTTTAGTAGCGTGACTGAAGCTTTCTTT.